This T cell receptor beta chain was observed in a study of T-cell memory formation after mild COVID-19. TCRdb analysed the 5' RACE reads with MiXCR anew, one entry per CDR3 protein. The sample lists 500,000 to 600,000 distinct CDR3 sequences, approximately 19% occurring once. The length of the CDR3 is 13 residues. V was clipped by 4 bases and J by 2 bases, with 7 bases between them. From germline, CDR1 is MNHEY and CDR2 SMNVEV (reference sequence). This clonotype was observed a few times. V usage is TRBV27 and J usage is TRBJ2-3; no clear D. The origin of this receptor is an adult woman who had mild COVID-19 (a few samples of this study predate the infection). Cell type and time point are not known. The specimen was PBMCs or a T cell subset sorted from them (not recorded which). DNA for the CDR3: TGTGCCAGCAGTTCTCATATCACAGATACGCAGTATTTT. Translation gives CASSSHITDTQYF.